What follows are 20 T cell receptor beta chains derived from one specimen sequenced in a study of blood T cell repertoires in COVID-19. Only in-frame clones appear in the TCRdb table, and some are missing; sequencing was by immunoSEQ multiplex PCR. There are approximately 400,000 clones in the sample; around 87% occur only once, and 1.3% lies in the top ten. Sequences were obtained from PBMCs or T cells enriched from blood (not recorded which). These TCRs come from a man aged 30 to 45 who had recovered from COVID-19.

V is TRBV12-3 or TRBV12-4 and J is TRBJ2-7; TRBD2 matches at 9 bases. The CDR3 totals 13 residues. Trimming removed 6 bases from V and 2 bases from J; junction bases left unmatched: 2. CDR3 protein: CASRRTSAYEQYF. Here the CDR3 DNA reads TGTGCCAGCAGACGGACTAGCGCCTACGAGCAGTACTTC.

V gene TRBV5-6 combines with J gene TRBJ2-5; a possible D gene is TRBD2 (5 bases). The CDR3 contains 14 residues. Trimming cost V 0 bases and J 2 bases, with 8 bases left between them. In germline, CDR1 is SGHDT, CDR2 YYEEEE. CDR3 in amino acids: CASSLARGQETQYF. The CDR3, as DNA: TGTGCCAGCAGCTTGGCCCGGGGACAAGAGACCCAGTACTTC.

The rearrangement uses TRBV7-9 and TRBJ1-1; weak D call: TRBD1 (5 bases). CDR1 is SEHNR, CDR2 FQNEAQ, per germline (reference sequence). V lost 6 bases, J lost 1 base, and 21 bases lay in between. The CDR3 runs to 17 residues. CDR3 region: CASRLWQGGMRNTEAFF. In nucleotides, the CDR3 is TGTGCCAGCAGACTGTGGCAGGGCGGAATGAGGAACACTGAAGCTTTCTTT.

This clone was detected only once. The rearrangement joins TRBV10-3 to TRBJ2-1; TRBD2 agrees at 16 bases. CDR3 size: 15 residues. V was clipped by 7 bases and J by 5 bases; unmatched bases: 2. Germline CDR1 and CDR2: ENHRY and SYGVKD. CDR3 bases: TGTGCCATCATGGGGACTAGCGGGGGGGACAATGAGCAGTTCTTC. Translation: CAIMGTSGGDNEQFF.

About this clone itself: This sample also contains other DNA sequences that code for the same CDR3. The chain combines TRBV6-5 with TRBJ2-7; 7 bases match TRBD2. Germline V gene sequence: CDR1 MNHEY, CDR2 SVGAGI. Trimming at V came to 6 bases and at J to 3 bases, leaving 5 bases not matched to a gene. The CDR3 sequence is 13 residues long. The CDR3 coding sequence is TGTGCCAGCAGGGGGACTAACAGCTACGAGCAGTACTTC. Protein product: CASRGTNSYEQYF.

The chain is built from TRBV19 and TRBJ1-2; the D is unclear. V lost 4 bases, J lost 6 bases, and 15 bases lay in between. The length of the CDR3 is 14 residues. Germline loops: CDR1 LNHDA, CDR2 SQIVND (reference sequence). This chain's CDR3 is CASSRSGRRNGYTF. CDR3 coding DNA: TGTGCCAGTAGTAGGAGTGGGAGACGTAATGGCTACACCTTC.

The rearrangement links TRBV30 to TRBJ1-1; D is unclear. The V gene lost 3 bases and the J gene lost 7 bases, with 9 bases spanning the gap. In germline, CDR1 is GTSNPN, CDR2 SVGIG (reference sequence). The CDR3 runs 11 residues. CDR3 amino acids: CAWRRANEAFF. The CDR3 DNA is TGTGCCTGGAGGCGGGCAAATGAAGCTTTCTTT.

The rearrangement uses TRBV10-1 and TRBJ1-1; a possible D gene is TRBD1 (5 bases). CDR1 WNHNN and CDR2 SYGVQD come from the germline V gene (reference sequence). The V end was cut by 0 bases, the J end by 0 bases, with 11 bases between. The length of the CDR3 is 16 residues. CDR3 nucleotide sequence: TGCGCCAGCAGTGAGTCCGTTAAGGGGATGAACACTGAAGCTTTCTTT. This codes for CASSESVKGMNTEAFF.

V is TRBV7-9 and J is TRBJ1-3, with a weak D call TRBD1 (5 bases). V gave up 6 bases and J gave up 3 bases, with 12 bases separating them. Germline loops: CDR1 SEHNR, CDR2 FQNEAQ (reference sequence). The CDR3 consists of 14 residues. This CDR3 is CASRIQGSGNTIYF. The CDR3 DNA reads TGTGCCAGCAGAATCCAGGGTAGTGGAAACACCATATATTTT.

V and J are TRBV20-1 and TRBJ1-1, with D maybe TRBD1 (6 bases). CDR1 is DFQATT, CDR2 SNEGSKA, per germline (reference sequence). The germline V and J ends were trimmed by 2 bases and 8 bases, with 9 bases remaining between them. The CDR3 has 11 amino acids. CDR3 DNA: TGCAGTGCTAGATTCGGGACAGAAGCTTTCTTT. Translation gives CSARFGTEAFF.

This chain joins TRBV4-1 and TRBJ2-3; 9 bases are a match to TRBD1. The CDR3 sequence is 16 residues long. The ends lost 6 bases at V and 0 bases at J; junction bases unmatched: 7. Germline V gene sequence: CDR1 MGHRA, CDR2 YSYEKL. CDR3 residues: CASSRGQGKSTDTQYF. The DNA of the CDR3 is TGCGCCAGCAGTCGCGGACAGGGGAAAAGCACAGATACGCAGTATTTT.

The chain joins TRBV30 to TRBJ2-7; possibly TRBD1 for D (5 bases). Per the germline V gene, CDR1 is GTSNPN and CDR2 is SVGIG (reference sequence). V was trimmed by 3 bases and J by 2 bases, leaving 8 bases between them. This CDR3 has 12 amino acids. The CDR3 DNA reads TGTGCCTGGAGGACAGAGACCTACGAGCAGTACTTC. Translated, it gives CAWRTETYEQYF.

This rearrangement joins TRBV5-1 to TRBJ1-2; 7 bases align to TRBD1. Germline V gene data show CDR1 as SGHRS and CDR2 as YFSETQ. The CDR3 has 16 residues. J was trimmed by 4 bases and V by 0 bases; bases with no gene match: 9. The CDR3 loop is CASSLAAAGGPYGYTF. In nucleotides, the CDR3 is TGCGCCAGCAGCTTGGCCGCGGCAGGGGGGCCCTATGGCTACACCTTC.

This chain links TRBV2 with TRBJ1-1; D might be TRBD1 (6 bases). The CDR3 is made up of 15 amino acids. The germline V gene has CDR1 SNHLY and CDR2 FYNNEI. Trimming removed 2 bases from V and 4 bases from J, with 14 bases in between. This chain's CDR3 is CASSEPGRGATEAFF. In DNA form, the CDR3 reads TGTGCCAGCAGTGAACCCGGACGGGGGGCCACTGAAGCTTTCTTT. The full variable domain, rest sourced from reference TRBV2 and TRBJ1-1, is EPEVTQTPSHQVTQMGQEVILRCVPISNHLYFYWYRQILGQKVEFLVSFYNNEISEKSEIFDDQFSVERPDGSNFTLKIRSTKLEDSAMYFCASSEPGRGATEAFFGQGTRLTVV.

The chain couples TRBV7-7 to TRBJ2-1, with 12 bases aligning to TRBD2. After removal of 6 bases from V and 1 base from J, the junction contained 7 bases not matched to a gene. CDR1 is SSHAT, CDR2 FNYEAQ, per germline (reference sequence). The CDR3 totals 17 residues. DNA of the CDR3: TGTGCCAGCAGTTCGACCACTAGCGGGGGGTCCTACAATGAGCAGTTCTTC. Translation: CASSSTTSGGSYNEQFF. The full variable domain, in which reference TRBV7-7 and TRBJ2-1 provide the parts outside the CDR3, is GAGVSQSPRYKVTKRGQDVTLRCDPISSHATLYWYQQALGQGPEFLTYFNYEAQPDKSGLPSDRFSAERPEGSISTLTIQRTEQRDSAMYRCASSSTTSGGSYNEQFFGPGTRLTVL.

The chain employs TRBV7-9 and TRBJ2-1, with 7 nucleotides matching TRBD2. V lost 9 bases, J lost 12 bases, and 17 bases stayed unmatched. CDR1 is SEHNR and CDR2 is FQNEAQ in the germline V gene (reference sequence). The CDR3 extends over 14 amino acids. The CDR3: CASWGGSEVNRQFF. The CDR3 bases are TGTGCCAGTTGGGGGGGATCGGAGGTTAATCGGCAGTTCTTC.

The V call is TRBV5-4, the J call TRBJ2-3, with a tentative D call TRBD1 (6 bases). This CDR3 spans 14 amino acids. Trimming left V 4 bases short and J 4 bases short, with 13 bases between. CDR1 is SGHNT and CDR2 is YYREEE in the germline V gene (reference sequence). CDR3 residues: CASSHTQGSDTQYF. CDR3 in DNA: TGTGCCAGCAGCCATACCCAGGGGTCAGATACGCAGTATTTT.

The chain links TRBV4-1 to TRBJ2-5; 10 bases match TRBD2. V trimming: 4 bases; J trimming: 1 base; junction bases outside the gene matches: 6. CDR3 length equals 16 residues. Germline V gives CDR1 MGHRA, CDR2 YSYEKL. CDR3 DNA: TGCGCCAGCAGCCTCCAAGCGGGGGGGACCCAAGAGACCCAGTACTTC. It codes for CASSLQAGGTQETQYF.

This clone has only a few counts. This CDR3 reads CASSTVSGNTIYF. The CDR3 DNA sequence: TGTGCCAGCAGCACAGTCTCTGGAAACACCATATATTTT. The V gene is TRBV12-3 or TRBV12-4, the J gene TRBJ1-3; D remains ambiguous. The CDR3 loop spans 13 amino acids. With 6 bases removed from V and 0 bases from J, the gap between germline ends came to 6 bases.

This chain joins TRBV9 and TRBJ1-2; D is ambiguous. The CDR3 is 16 amino acids. Germline CDR1 reads SGDLS; CDR2 reads YYNGEE. Trimming cost V 0 bases and J 5 bases, with 17 bases left between them. In DNA, the CDR3 is TGTGCCAGCAGCGTAGATGCCACAGTTTACAGATATGGCTACACCTTC. This sequence encodes CASSVDATVYRYGYTF.